These T cell receptor beta chains were read from a single sample in a study of T cell responses to AZD1222 COVID-19 vaccine. Using immunoSEQ multiplex PCR, the repertoire was profiled, and TCRdb retains in-frame clones only, with some absent. This sample yields some 99,000 clones, of which about 87% are seen a single time; around 4.4% belongs to the top ten. The sequences come from peripheral blood, collected 28 days after the second AZD1222 dose. The receptors here all came from an adult who received the AZD1222 COVID-19 vaccine. CDR3s include the opening cysteine and the closing phenylalanine or tryptophan. D genes are given only for firm matches.

j_gene	v_gene	d_gene	CDR3aa
TRBJ2-2	TRBV11-3	NA	CASSSYLGAANTGELFF
TRBJ2-3	TRBV30	NA	CAWSVGQKNTQYF
TRBJ2-7	TRBV9	NA	CASSVVQGLYEQYF
TRBJ1-2	TRBV18	NA	CASSQPSGVLDGYTF
TRBJ2-3	TRBV7-9	TRBD2	CASSSGLAGSTDTQYF
TRBJ1-5	TRBV30	NA	CAWSDGNQPQHF
TRBJ2-7	TRBV3-1/TRBV3-2	TRBD2	CASSQREKGYEQYF
TRBJ2-2	TRBV10-3	TRBD2	CAISGPSGGTANTGELFF
TRBJ2-7	TRBV28	TRBD1	CASTIPGQAYEQYF
TRBJ2-5	TRBV19	NA	CASSIPGATGMLTQYF
TRBJ2-3	TRBV6-2/TRBV6-3	NA	CASSYSDDGAPDTQYF
TRBJ1-2	TRBV25-1	NA	CASSETPFEGYTF
TRBJ2-7	TRBV19	NA	CASSISHRYGEQYF
TRBJ1-2	TRBV2	NA	CASYDGNYGYTF
TRBJ2-1	TRBV30	TRBD2	CAWSIAGEANEQFF
TRBJ1-2	TRBV5-1	NA	CASSLAQGGGYTF
TRBJ2-7	TRBV7-2	TRBD2	CASSRPLAGVDYEQYF
TRBJ1-3	TRBV6-2/TRBV6-3	NA	CASSYRSGTGLATIYF
TRBJ2-7	TRBV2	TRBD2	CASRLAGEFEQYF
TRBJ1-4	TRBV15	NA	CATSRGRMSNEKLFF
TRBJ2-7	TRBV7-2	NA	CASSPEFFHEQYF
TRBJ2-1	TRBV14	TRBD2	CASSQVGGLDYNEQFF
TRBJ2-1	TRBV19	NA	CASKVDGTASYNEQFF
TRBJ2-1	TRBV19	NA	CASMGHGYNEQFF
TRBJ2-3	TRBV4-3	TRBD1	CASSLGQGADTQYF
TRBJ1-1	TRBV10-3	NA	CAISAKLLLNTEAFF
TRBJ2-3	TRBV10-3	TRBD2	CAISFPAGGADTQYF
TRBJ2-7	TRBV5-1	NA	CASSLGQVRDEQYF
TRBJ2-1	TRBV20-1	TRBD2	CSASPTSGGIYNEQFF
TRBJ1-1	TRBV19	NA	CASSINRSAFF
TRBJ1-6	TRBV5-6	NA	CASSLAGRRSPLHF
TRBJ2-1	TRBV5-4	NA	CASRWGGTPSYNEQFF
TRBJ1-1	TRBV7-2	NA	CASSSAFTRTEAFF
TRBJ1-2	TRBV29-1	NA	CSVDDQGRGYTF
TRBJ1-4	TRBV7-2	NA	CASSRTATTNEKLFF
TRBJ1-2	TRBV6-5	NA	CASSLSGSVYGYTF
TRBJ2-7	TRBV7-2	TRBD2	CASSRMGGYEQYF
TRBJ1-4	TRBV25-1	NA	CASSEWGTNEKLFF
TRBJ1-1	TRBV2	NA	CAIPRSNTEAFF
TRBJ1-2	TRBV19	NA	CASEGIGDRSGYTF
TRBJ2-7	TRBV30	TRBD1	CAWSVQGAQSF
TRBJ2-5	TRBV6-2/TRBV6-3	NA	CASSSWVGQETQYF
TRBJ1-1	TRBV19	NA	CASSSPGVHTEAFF
TRBJ1-5	TRBV3-1/TRBV3-2	NA	CASSPNSGIQPQHF
TRBJ1-2	TRBV30	NA	CAWSPLGSGYTF
TRBJ1-5	TRBV11-2	NA	CASSRSNSNQPQHF
TRBJ2-5	TRBV14	NA	CASSHRQTQYF
TRBJ2-7	TRBV30	NA	CAWSQDSSYEQYF
TRBJ2-7	TRBV28	TRBD1	CASSPDRVTSYEQYF
TRBJ1-6	TRBV30	TRBD1	CAWSVTGASYNSPLHF
TRBJ2-7	TRBV21-1	NA	CASSTRAGRELTGQEGDEQYF
TRBJ1-2	TRBV12-3/TRBV12-4	TRBD1	CASSLTGMGGYTF
TRBJ2-7	TRBV19	NA	CASSGAGQDGSYEQYF
TRBJ2-7	TRBV19	NA	CASSIDWPTGLYEQYF
TRBJ1-2	TRBV28	TRBD1	CASVPEDREGVGYTF
TRBJ2-1	TRBV7-2	TRBD2	CASSSSLAGEQFF